This T cell receptor beta chain was identified during a study of CXCR3-negative and CXCR3-positive naive CD8 T cells. General study results and limits: More hydrophobic TRB CDR3s were found in CXCR3-positive naive cells than in CXCR3-negative naive cells. Comparably high diversity was seen in both naive subsets, and much lower diversity in memory CD8+ cells.

CD45RO-CCR7+CD27+CD95- characterized naive CD8+ T cells. As concerns this clonotype: Its target is unknown.

Per germline, CDR1 MNHNY and CDR2 SVGAGI (reference sequence). This CDR3 spans 12 amino acids. cDNA libraries for TRB were generated by 5' RACE incorporating UMI labels. TCRdb reprocessed the 5' RACE reads and stores each CDR3 protein as one record, lacking DNA. This sample contains about 24,000 distinct CDR3 sequences. The specimen was naive CXCR3- CD8+ T cells from blood. Subset meaning: CD45RO-CCR7+CD27+CD95- naive CD8+ T cells lacking CXCR3 (TNR3-). This chain links TRBV6-6 with TRBJ2-1; TCRdb returns TRBD1, unconfirmable since there is no DNA. This clonotype originated in a human donor in good health. Some clones in this sample may be carry-over from other donors' samples. The CDR3: CASSYSDSEQFF.